One sample yielded the 6 T cell receptor beta chains listed below, sequenced in a study of CD8+CD57+ T cells in acquired aplastic anemia (dated by TCRdb to between 2017 and 2018). The patients picked for sequencing were ones in whom flow cytometry had shown an expansion of CD8+CD57+ cells. Sequencing took place on an Illumina HiSeq 2000. Genomic DNA served as template for TCR beta VDJ combination and CDR3 sequence profiling. In TCRdb, the public reads were trimmed at Q25 with fastp and aligned with MiXCR, with productive beta chains retained. Merged by CDR3 protein, the rows form single entries marked with the most common genes and DNA. The sample table holds 450,000 to 600,000 distinct CDR3 sequences, of which less than 35% were seen once. 0.8% to 0.85% of the sample lies in the top ten. The sample comprised sorted CD4+, CD8+, or CD8+CD57+ T cells (not recorded which) from PBMCs. The origin of the receptors is a human donor with aplastic anemia.

This clonotype has a handful of counts. The chain uses TRBV6-1 and TRBJ1-5; 8 nucleotides align to TRBD1. Germline V CDR1 and CDR2: MNHNS, SASEGT. CDR3 length equals 14 residues. Trimming removed 6 bases from V and 7 bases from J; junction bases left unmatched: 8. The CDR3 DNA sequence: TGTGCCAGCAGGAGCCCAGGGGGCGAGCAGCCCCAGCATTTT. Translated, it gives CASRSPGGEQPQHF.

Points on this clonotype: The junction shows a germline mismatch at one end, possibly a read error. The chain has TRBV9 and TRBJ1-3; tentatively, D is TRBD1 (5 bases). Looked up from germline, CDR1 is SGDLS and CDR2 is YYNGEE. CDR3 size: 16 residues. CDR3 DNA: TGTGCCGGCAGCGTAGGTGACCCAGGGATGGGAAACACCATATATTTT. It encodes CAGSVGDPGMGNTIYF.

This clonotype was counted between two and nine times. The chain is built from TRBV20-1 and TRBJ2-2; tentative D call: TRBD1 (6 bases). Germline CDR1 reads DFQATT; CDR2 reads SNEGSKA (reference sequence). Trimming removed 3 bases at V and 0 bases at J, with 8 bases between. The CDR3 has 14 amino acids. The CDR3 DNA sequence: TGCAGTGCTAGTAAGGGGGCGAACACCGGGGAGCTGTTTTTT. Protein sequence: CSASKGANTGELFF.

J is TRBJ2-5 and V is TRBV7-2, with 8 bases identical to TRBD2. The CDR3 has 15 residues. After removal of 3 bases from V and 5 bases from J, the junction contained 8 bases not matched to a gene. Germline assignment: CDR1 SGHTA and CDR2 FQGNSA. The CDR3 DNA reads as TGTGCCAGCAGCTTCACAGCGGGAGTAGGTGAGACCCAGTACTTC. It translates to CASSFTAGVGETQYF. The whole variable domain, remainder taken from reference TRBV7-2 and TRBJ2-5, is GAGVSQSPSNKVTEKGKDVELRCDPISGHTALYWYRQSLGQGLEFLIYFQGNSAPDKSGLPSDRFSAERTGGSVSTLTIQRTQQEDSAVYLCASSFTAGVGETQYFGPGTRLLVL.

There are a few counts of this clonotype. V usage is TRBV12-3 or TRBV12-4 and J usage is TRBJ2-1; 11 bases align to TRBD2. The CDR3 contains 17 residues. J was trimmed by 6 bases and V by 5 bases; bases with no gene match: 12. The CDR3 DNA reads TGTGCCAGCAGTCTGATAGCGGGAGGGTACTCGGCCAATGAGCAGTTCTTC. Protein product: CASSLIAGGYSANEQFF.

V and J are TRBV3-1 and TRBJ2-7; a possible D gene is TRBD2 (5 bases). The CDR3 spans 14 residues. V was pared by 4 bases and J by 0 bases, with 10 bases between. CDR1 is LGHDT, CDR2 YNNKEL, per germline (reference sequence). As DNA, the CDR3 is TGTGCCAGCAGCCGAGCTGGGAGCTCCTACGAGCAGTACTTC. Amino acids: CASSRAGSSYEQYF.